This is a list of T cell receptor beta chains from one sample in a study of blood T cell repertoires in COVID-19. Libraries were prepared by immunoSEQ multiplex PCR; TCRdb keeps only in-frame clonotypes and omits some of them. The data contain about 270,000 clones, 75% to 90% of them seen just once; the ten biggest clones take up over 2%. The sequencing input was PBMCs or T cells enriched from blood (not recorded which). These TCRs come from a woman aged 18-29 years who had recovered from COVID-19. The CDR3 runs from the conserved cysteine through the conserved F or W. The order of the fields is clone size, V gene, J gene, D gene, CDR3 protein, CDR3 DNA. D genes are given only for firm matches. Clone size is not always given. Where it is, it says once, few, many or a class for expanded clones.

NA,TRBV19,TRBJ1-2,TRBD1,CASVPGQAANYGYTF,TGTGCCAGCGTCCCGGGACAGGCGGCTAACTATGGCTACACCTTC
NA,TRBV5-1,TRBJ2-5,TRBD1,CASSGLGQGQETQYF,TGCGCCAGCAGCGGGCTTGGACAGGGTCAAGAGACCCAGTACTTC
few,TRBV28,TRBJ1-1,NA,CASRTWTEQNTEAFF,TGTGCCAGCAGAACATGGACAGAGCAGAACACTGAAGCTTTCTTT
NA,TRBV2,TRBJ1-1,TRBD1,CASGGQLNTEAFF,TGTGCCAGCGGGGGACAGCTGAACACTGAAGCTTTCTTT
NA,TRBV27,TRBJ1-2,NA,CASSFTSAGTVDYGYTF,TGTGCCAGCAGTTTTACCTCCGCGGGGACCGTCGACTATGGCTACACCTTC
NA,TRBV11-2,TRBJ2-7,NA,CASSLDTAYEQYF,TGTGCCAGCAGCCTGGACACGGCCTACGAGCAGTACTTC
NA,TRBV5-1,TRBJ1-6,NA,CASSLDRAYNSPLHF,TGCGCCAGCAGCTTGGACAGAGCCTATAATTCACCCCTCCACTTT
NA,TRBV6-6,TRBJ2-2,TRBD2,CASSPLAGGNTGELFF,TGTGCCAGCAGTCCACTAGCGGGGGGGAACACCGGGGAGCTGTTTTTT
NA,TRBV5-1,TRBJ1-2,NA,CASSEESLGYGYTF,TGCGCCAGCAGCGAGGAATCTCTGGGCTATGGCTACACCTTC
NA,TRBV29-1,TRBJ1-1,TRBD1,CSVQLRDRGQTEAFF,TGCAGCGTCCAGCTCCGGGACAGGGGGCAAACTGAAGCTTTCTTT
once,TRBV27,TRBJ1-5,NA,CASSFDRNQPQHF,TGTGCCAGCAGTTTCGACAGGAATCAGCCCCAGCATTTT
NA,TRBV5-1,TRBJ2-5,TRBD2,CASSQITGEGKTQYF,TGCGCCAGCAGCCAAATCACCGGGGAGGGAAAGACCCAGTACTTC
NA,TRBV6-6,TRBJ1-6,NA,CAGRLRDTNSPLHF,TGTGCCGGTAGACTTCGGGACACGAATTCACCCCTCCACTTT
NA,TRBV6-5,TRBJ1-6,NA,CASSYPTGRGSSPLHF,TGTGCCAGCAGTTACCCCACCGGCCGCGGGAGTTCACCCCTCCACTTT
NA,TRBV5-1,TRBJ2-5,TRBD2,CASSLILAGEETQYF,TGCGCCAGCAGCTTGATCCTAGCGGGGGAAGAGACCCAGTACTTC
NA,TRBV4-1,TRBJ1-5,TRBD1,CASSQPTGGKVNQPQHF,TGCGCCAGCAGCCAACCGACAGGGGGCAAGGTCAATCAGCCCCAGCATTTT
NA,TRBV27,TRBJ1-4,NA,CASSLGGVRELFF,TGTGCCAGCAGTTTAGGAGGGGTGCGGGAACTGTTTTTT
NA,TRBV15,TRBJ1-2,NA,CATRNPETDYYGYTF,TGTGCCACCAGGAATCCCGAGACAGACTACTATGGCTACACCTTC
NA,TRBV5-1,TRBJ1-6,TRBD1,CASSLNRGRSPLHF,TGCGCCAGCAGCTTAAACAGGGGGCGATCACCCCTCCACTTT
NA,TRBV19,TRBJ1-3,NA,CASSILGNTIYF,TGTGCCAGTAGTATACTTGGAAACACCATATATTTT
NA,TRBV11-2,TRBJ2-7,NA,CASSSRGAGGNEQYF,TGTGCCAGCAGCTCCAGGGGGGCCGGCGGGAACGAGCAGTACTTC
once,TRBV11-1,TRBJ1-1,NA,CASRFDPRDTEAFF,TGTGCCAGCAGATTCGACCCACGGGACACTGAAGCTTTCTTT
NA,TRBV29-1,TRBJ1-1,TRBD1,CSVEPRTGWGTEAFF,TGCAGCGTTGAACCTCGGACAGGGTGGGGGACTGAAGCTTTCTTT
NA,TRBV19,TRBJ2-3,NA,CASSIGAVDTQYF,TGTGCCAGTAGTATAGGGGCAGTCGATACGCAGTATTTT
NA,TRBV3-1/TRBV3-2,TRBJ1-1,TRBD1,CASSHFGTGIIEAFF,TGTGCCAGCAGCCACTTCGGGACAGGGATAATCGAAGCTTTCTTT
NA,TRBV28,TRBJ2-3,TRBD2,CASSFSRTSGGADTQYF,TGTGCCAGCAGTTTCTCTCGGACTAGCGGGGGTGCAGATACGCAGTATTTT
NA,TRBV6-5,TRBJ1-2,NA,CASSSDRKPGNYGYTF,TGTGCCAGCAGTTCGGACAGAAAGCCTGGAAACTATGGCTACACCTTC
NA,TRBV6-5,TRBJ1-1,NA,CASSFGGRTEAFF,TGTGCCAGCAGTTTCGGGGGGCGGACTGAAGCTTTCTTT
NA,TRBV29-1,TRBJ2-3,NA,CSVDDTEEFTDTQYF,TGCAGCGTTGATGACACGGAAGAATTCACAGATACGCAGTATTTT
NA,TRBV5-6,TRBJ1-1,NA,CASSLRGTEAFF,TGTGCCAGCAGCTTGAGGGGAACTGAAGCTTTCTTT
NA,TRBV18,TRBJ2-3,TRBD2,CASSGTRGDTQYF,TGTGCCAGCTCCGGGACTAGGGGAGATACGCAGTATTTT
NA,TRBV11-2,TRBJ2-2,NA,CASSPVTGELFF,TGTGCCAGCAGCCCCGTAACCGGGGAGCTGTTTTTT
NA,TRBV23-1,TRBJ2-5,NA,CASSLWGVPQETQYF,TGCGCCAGCAGTCTGTGGGGGGTTCCTCAAGAGACCCAGTACTTC
NA,TRBV2,TRBJ2-3,NA,CASTLRGTDTQYF,TGTGCCAGCACTCTTCGGGGTACAGATACGCAGTATTTT
NA,TRBV18,TRBJ2-1,TRBD2,CASSVGGGEQFF,TGTGCCAGCTCAGTCGGCGGGGGTGAGCAGTTCTTC
NA,TRBV5-4,TRBJ1-6,TRBD1,CASSTGQGKDSPLHF,TGTGCCAGCAGCACCGGACAGGGAAAAGATTCACCCCTCCACTTT
NA,TRBV30,TRBJ1-1,NA,CAWRVAGSNTEAFF,TGTGCCTGGAGAGTGGCAGGGTCCAACACTGAAGCTTTCTTT
NA,TRBV20-1,TRBJ2-7,NA,CSASSDNGHYEQYF,TGCAGTGCTAGTTCCGACAACGGCCACTACGAGCAGTACTTC
NA,TRBV4-2,TRBJ2-7,NA,CASSQDQSRGAVNEQYF,TGTGCCAGCAGCCAAGATCAGTCCCGGGGGGCGGTAAACGAGCAGTACTTC
once,TRBV25-1,TRBJ1-2,NA,CASSADRDYGYTF,TGTGCCAGCAGCGCCGACAGAGACTATGGCTACACCTTC
NA,TRBV27,TRBJ1-2,TRBD1,CASRNRGGYTF,TGTGCCAGTAGAAACAGGGGTGGCTACACCTTC
NA,TRBV2,TRBJ1-6,TRBD1,CASRTGYGSLHF,TGTGCCAGCAGGACAGGGTACGGGTCCCTCCACTTT
NA,TRBV18,TRBJ1-1,NA,CASSPSGLNTEAFF,TGTGCCAGCTCACCATCGGGACTTAACACTGAAGCTTTCTTT
once,TRBV7-9,TRBJ1-2,TRBD1,CASSLGRQGDGYTF,TGTGCCAGCAGCTTAGGGCGACAGGGTGATGGCTACACCTTC
NA,TRBV7-9,TRBJ2-5,TRBD2,CASSLSGGAETQYF,TGTGCCAGCAGCTTAAGCGGGGGGGCAGAGACCCAGTACTTC
NA,TRBV7-3,TRBJ1-5,NA,CASSSRGRDQPQHF,TGTGCCAGCAGCTCAAGAGGCAGGGATCAGCCCCAGCATTTT
NA,TRBV29-1,TRBJ1-2,NA,CSALRDTGSYGYTF,TGCAGCGCCCTCCGGGACACGGGATCCTATGGCTACACCTTC
once,TRBV5-1,TRBJ1-2,TRBD1,CASSVTGEIDGYTF,TGCGCCAGCAGCGTGACAGGGGAAATTGATGGCTACACCTTC
NA,TRBV6-4,TRBJ2-1,TRBD2,CASSDGTSGGNEQFF,TGTGCCAGCAGTGACGGAACTAGCGGGGGCAATGAGCAGTTCTTC
NA,TRBV10-3,TRBJ1-2,NA,CAITADRIGYGYTF,TGTGCCATCACTGCTGACAGGATCGGCTATGGCTACACCTTC
NA,TRBV6-5,TRBJ1-1,NA,CASSYAGFGRTAEAFF,TGTGCCAGCAGTTACGCCGGCTTTGGTCGGACTGCTGAAGCTTTCTTT
few,TRBV2,TRBJ2-3,NA,CASSSATSTDTQYF,TGTGCCAGCAGTAGCGCAACTAGCACAGATACGCAGTATTTT
NA,TRBV30,TRBJ1-3,NA,CANSIPALSGNTIYF,TGTGCCAACTCTATCCCAGCGCTCTCTGGAAACACCATATATTTT
NA,TRBV28,TRBJ1-4,NA,CASSLGGTNEKLFF,TGTGCCAGCAGTTTGGGGGGAACTAATGAAAAACTGTTTTTT
NA,TRBV5-1,TRBJ1-3,NA,CASSLVSSGNTIYF,TGCGCCAGCAGCTTGGTCAGCTCTGGAAACACCATATATTTT